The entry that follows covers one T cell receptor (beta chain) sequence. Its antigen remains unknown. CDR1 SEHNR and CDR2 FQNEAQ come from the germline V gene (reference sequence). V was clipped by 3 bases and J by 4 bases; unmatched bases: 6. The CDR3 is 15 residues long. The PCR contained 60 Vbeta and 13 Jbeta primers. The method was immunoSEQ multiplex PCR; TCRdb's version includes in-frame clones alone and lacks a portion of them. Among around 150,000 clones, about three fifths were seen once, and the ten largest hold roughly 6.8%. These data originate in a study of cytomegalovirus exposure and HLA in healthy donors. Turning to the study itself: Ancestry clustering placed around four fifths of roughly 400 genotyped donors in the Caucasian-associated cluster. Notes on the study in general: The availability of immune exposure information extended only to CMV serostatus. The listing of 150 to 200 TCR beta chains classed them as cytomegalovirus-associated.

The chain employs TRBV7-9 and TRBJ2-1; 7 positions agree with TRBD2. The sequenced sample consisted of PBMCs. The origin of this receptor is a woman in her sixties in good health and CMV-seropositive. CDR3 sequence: CASSLELARYNEQFF. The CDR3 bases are TGTGCCAGCAGCTTGGAACTAGCGCGATACAATGAGCAGTTCTTC.